These 15 T cell receptor beta chains share one sample of origin, sequenced in a study of blood T cell repertoires in COVID-19. Repertoires were generated with immunoSEQ multiplex PCR, while TCRdb's copy carries only in-frame clones and drops some. Of around 250,000 clones in the sample, 88% were seen once. Sequencing input: peripheral blood. These TCRs come from a woman in her 70s with COVID-19, enrolled during active disease.

The chain carries TRBV7-2 and TRBJ2-5; D is possibly TRBD1 (7 bases). The CDR3 length is 14 residues. Germline CDR1 and CDR2: SGHTA and FQGNSA. V gave up 4 bases and J gave up 2 bases, with 11 bases separating them. CDR3 sequence reads: CASSWQGGQETQYF. The CDR3 DNA is TGTGCCAGCAGCTGGCAGGGGGGACAAGAGACCCAGTACTTC. The full variable domain, its missing parts supplied by reference TRBV7-2 and TRBJ2-5, is GAGVSQSPSNKVTEKGKDVELRCDPISGHTALYWYRQSLGQGLEFLIYFQGNSAPDKSGLPSDRFSAERTGGSVSTLTIQRTQQEDSAVYLCASSWQGGQETQYFGPGTRLLVL.

The chain uses TRBV6-5 and TRBJ1-4; D may be TRBD1 (5 bases). V lost 10 bases and J 3 bases, leaving 15 bases between the germline ends. The CDR3 runs to 14 residues. Germline V gene sequence: CDR1 MNHEY, CDR2 SVGAGI. The CDR3: CATRLRASNEKLFF. CDR3 sequence (DNA): TGTGCCACCCGTCTCAGGGCCTCTAATGAAAAACTGTTTTTT.

The chain joins TRBV29-1 to TRBJ2-5, with a weak D call TRBD2 (6 bases). This CDR3 has 12 amino acids. Trimming shortened V by 5 bases and J by 3 bases, and 10 bases separated the two germline ends. CDR1 SQVTM and CDR2 ANQGSEA come from the germline V gene. For the CDR3, the DNA is TGCAGCGTTTCTTCGGGGGAAGAGACCCAGTACTTC. This encodes CSVSSGEETQYF.

This chain links TRBV28 with TRBJ1-1, with 9 bases lining up with TRBD1. CDR3 size: 13 residues. Per the germline V gene, CDR1 is MDHEN and CDR2 is SYDVKM. J was trimmed by 5 bases and V by 5 bases; bases with no gene match: 3. The CDR3 region is CASSGQGNTEAFF. The CDR3 nucleotides are TGTGCCAGCAGTGGACAGGGGAATACTGAAGCTTTCTTT.

This clone showed up just once. The V call is TRBV20-1, the J call TRBJ1-1, with TRBD1 identical over 7 bases. The CDR3 is made up of 14 amino acids. The V gene's germline CDR1 is DFQATT and CDR2 SNEGSKA (reference sequence). The junction had 6 bases not matched to a gene; V was cut back by 3 bases and J by 2 bases. CDR3 in DNA: TGCAGTGCTAGTAGGGGGCAGTCCAACACTGAAGCTTTCTTT. This translates into CSASRGQSNTEAFF.

V and J are TRBV2 and TRBJ2-7; 7 nucleotides agree with TRBD2. V was clipped by 6 bases and J by 2 bases; unmatched bases: 4. This CDR3 contains 13 residues. Germline CDR1 is SNHLY and CDR2 is FYNNEI. DNA of the CDR3: TGTGCCAGCAGGTCGAGCGGGACCTACGAGCAGTACTTC. Amino acids: CASRSSGTYEQYF.

The V call is TRBV28, the J call TRBJ1-1, with 11 positions matching TRBD1. From germline, CDR1 is MDHEN and CDR2 SYDVKM. The CDR3 is 12 amino acids. In DNA, the CDR3 is TGTGCGCATGGACAGGGGGCGCTTTCAGCTTTCTTT. Translated, it gives CAHGQGALSAFF.

This chain connects TRBV6-6 to TRBJ1-5; 10 bases map to TRBD1. The CDR3 is 16 residues long. J was trimmed by 0 bases and V by 6 bases; bases with no gene match: 5. Germline V gene sequence: CDR1 MNHNY, CDR2 SVGAGI (reference sequence). CDR3 coding DNA: TGTGCCAGCAGGGACAGGGGGGTCTATAGCAATCAGCCCCAGCATTTT. Translated: CASRDRGVYSNQPQHF.

The V and J genes are TRBV15 and TRBJ2-3; D is perhaps TRBD1 (5 bases). Germline lookup yields CDR1 LNHNV and CDR2 YYDKDF (reference sequence). The V end lost 0 bases, the J end lost 7 bases, and 14 bases lay between the germline ends. The CDR3 runs to 15 residues. In DNA form, the CDR3 reads TGTGCCACCAGCAGAGATCTACAGGCACTAAATACGCAGTATTTT. It codes for CATSRDLQALNTQYF.

This clone turned up a few times. The V gene is TRBV5-4, the J gene TRBJ2-1; 9 bases are a match to TRBD2. Trimming cost V 7 bases and J 7 bases; bases outside gene matches: 12. CDR3 length: 15 amino acids. The germline gives CDR1 SGHNT, CDR2 YYREEE (reference sequence). CDR3 sequence reads: CASGRGGSGSNEQFF. For the CDR3, the DNA is TGTGCCAGCGGCAGAGGGGGTAGCGGGAGTAATGAGCAGTTCTTC. Full variable domain (rest looked up from reference TRBV5-4 and TRBJ2-1): ETGVTQSPTHLIKTRGQQVTLRCSSQSGHNTVSWYQQALGQGPQFIFQYYREEENGRGNFPPRFSGLQFPNYSSELNVNALELDDSALYLCASGRGGSGSNEQFFGPGTRLTVL.

The chain recombines TRBV30 with TRBJ2-2; TRBD2 matches 9 bases. This CDR3 contains 15 residues. The junction had 6 bases not matched to a gene; V was cut back by 2 bases and J by 5 bases. Germline V lookup: CDR1 GTSNPN, CDR2 SVGIG (reference sequence). CDR3 sequence (DNA): TGTGCCTGGAGTTTTGCGGGAGGGCCGACCGGGGAGCTGTTTTTT. Its translation: CAWSFAGGPTGELFF.

This sequence joins TRBV5-4 and TRBJ2-3; 8 bases match TRBD2. Looked up from germline, CDR1 is SGHNT and CDR2 is YYREEE (reference sequence). The CDR3 runs 15 residues. V was clipped by 2 bases and J by 6 bases; unmatched bases: 8. The CDR3 spells CASSFGTSQFDTQYF. CDR3 in DNA: TGTGCCAGCAGCTTCGGGACTAGTCAGTTCGATACGCAGTATTTT.

This sequence joins TRBV24-1 and TRBJ1-5, with D perhaps matching TRBD1 (6 bases). The CDR3 is made up of 14 amino acids. CDR1 KGHDR and CDR2 SFDVKD come from the germline V gene. V was cut by 11 bases and J by 2 bases, with 15 bases left in between. CDR3 sequence (DNA): TGTGCCATCTCTAGGGCAGGGGGCAATCAGCCCCAGCATTTT. This codes for CAISRAGGNQPQHF.

The CDR3 coding sequence is TGTGCCAGCAGTTTATGGTCTGGAGGTGACTATGGCTACACCTTC. This sequence encodes CASSLWSGGDYGYTF. The chain is built from TRBV28 and TRBJ1-2; no clear D. This CDR3 has 15 amino acids. Germline V gene data show CDR1 as MDHEN and CDR2 as SYDVKM. Trimming took off 0 bases at V and 3 bases at J, with 11 bases between the two ends.

The V gene is TRBV10-3, the J gene TRBJ1-2, with 9 nucleotides matching TRBD1. The CDR3 consists of 14 residues. Germline lookup yields CDR1 ENHRY and CDR2 SYGVKD. V shed 10 bases, J shed 4 bases, and the junction held 10 bases outside the gene matches. Written as DNA, the CDR3 is TGTGCCACGCAAGCAACAGGGGGCGCCTATGGCTACACCTTC. Translated: CATQATGGAYGYTF.